These 27 T cell receptor beta chains were all obtained from the same sample, sequenced in a study of beta chain features in type 1 diabetes. All of the isolated RNA was reverse transcribed, so expressed TCRB transcripts were sequenced. Assay: immunoSEQ multiplex PCR; the TCRdb copy retains only in-frame clones and omits some. Of just over 450,000 clones in the sample, approximately 30% were seen once. Material for sequencing was naive CD4+ T cells from blood. The receptors here all came from a man between 18 and 29 years old in good health.

This clone was detected only a few times. The V gene is TRBV7-8, the J gene TRBJ2-7; D ambiguous. The germline V gene has CDR1 SGHVS and CDR2 FQNEAQ. Trimming left V 4 bases short and J 3 bases short, with 4 bases between. The CDR3 covers 11 residues. The CDR3 DNA follows: TGTGCCAGCAGCTCCCTCTACGAGCAGTACTTC. It is translated as CASSSLYEQYF. Supplemented by reference TRBV7-8 and TRBJ2-7, the full variable domain reads GAGVSQSPRYKVAKRGQDVALRCDPISGHVSLFWYQQALGQGPEFLTYFQNEAQLDKSGLPSDRFFAERPEGSVSTLKIQRTQQEDSAVYLCASSSLYEQYFGPGTRLTVT.

As concerns this clone: The sample has other DNA sequences that encode this CDR3 too. The chain combines TRBV19 with TRBJ2-5, with TRBD1 matching 7 bases. Losses at the gene ends were 8 bases for V and 0 bases for J; bases not matched to a gene: 3. This CDR3 is 13 amino acids long. From germline, CDR1 is LNHDA and CDR2 SQIVND (reference sequence). The CDR3 here is CASSDRYQETQYF. CDR3 coding DNA: TGTGCCAGTTCGGACAGGTACCAAGAGACCCAGTACTTC.

This clone appeared a few times. The chain is built from TRBV5-6 and TRBJ2-5; D might be TRBD1 (5 bases). V gave up 0 bases and J gave up 0 bases, with 12 bases separating them. CDR1 and CDR2 from the germline V gene are SGHDT and YYEEEE. This CDR3 has 16 residues. This chain's CDR3 is CASSLVGDWYQETQYF. For the CDR3, the DNA is TGTGCCAGCAGCTTGGTAGGGGATTGGTACCAAGAGACCCAGTACTTC.

This clone came up a few times. This chain joins TRBV18 and TRBJ1-5, with D possibly being TRBD1 (5 bases). CDR3 size: 14 residues. Trimming removed 4 bases at V and 0 bases at J, with 7 bases between. CDR1 is KGHSH and CDR2 is LQKENI in the germline V gene. CDR3 nucleotide sequence: TGTGCCAGCTCACGGGACGGTAGCAATCAGCCCCAGCATTTT. Amino acid sequence: CASSRDGSNQPQHF.

The chain recombines TRBV9 with TRBJ2-7; 7 bases agree with TRBD1. The CDR3 totals 15 residues. J was trimmed by 3 bases and V by 4 bases; bases with no gene match: 10. Germline CDR1 is SGDLS and CDR2 is YYNGEE. CDR3 sequence reads: CASSPRDSLFYEQYF. The CDR3 DNA sequence: TGTGCCAGCAGCCCCAGGGACAGTCTCTTCTACGAGCAGTACTTC.

The chain joins TRBV30 to TRBJ2-7; D remains unclear. Germline assignment: CDR1 GTSNPN and CDR2 SVGIG (reference sequence). Trimming took 1 base from V and 3 from J, leaving 7 bases between them. The CDR3 length is 12 residues. The CDR3 region is CAWSEKYYEQYF. The CDR3, as DNA: TGTGCCTGGAGTGAAAAGTACTACGAGCAGTACTTC.

This clone was seen once. The chain couples TRBV19 to TRBJ2-5; D gene unclear. Trimming pared 2 bases from V and 1 base from J, leaving 5 bases between. The CDR3 runs to 13 residues. Germline V lookup: CDR1 LNHDA, CDR2 SQIVND (reference sequence). The CDR3 bases are TGTGCCAGTAGTATAAGTCGCCAAGAGACCCAGTACTTC. Its translation is CASSISRQETQYF.

This chain links TRBV5-4 with TRBJ2-6, with no clear D. Germline CDR1 is SGHNT and CDR2 is YYREEE (reference sequence). The V end lost 6 bases, the J end lost 2 bases, and 9 bases lay between the germline ends. The CDR3 spans 14 residues. Here the CDR3 reads CASNSKAGANVLTF. The CDR3 DNA reads TGTGCCAGCAATAGCAAGGCTGGGGCCAACGTCCTGACTTTC.

This clone has more than one count but fewer than ten. The V and J genes are TRBV4-1 and TRBJ1-2; D is possibly TRBD1 (5 bases). V was pared by 0 bases and J by 5 bases, with 10 bases between. The CDR3 spans 14 residues. In germline, CDR1 is MGHRA, CDR2 YSYEKL. CDR3 coding DNA: TGCGCCAGCAGCCAAGATAGGGGACTATATGGCTACACCTTC. It yields the protein CASSQDRGLYGYTF.

This sequence joins TRBV7-9 and TRBJ1-1; the D is unclear. This CDR3 comprises 13 residues. Germline loops: CDR1 SEHNR, CDR2 FQNEAQ (reference sequence). The V end lost 3 bases, the J end lost 1 base, and 6 bases lay between the germline ends. The CDR3 spells CASSFDGNTEAFF. CDR3 nucleotide sequence: TGTGCCAGCAGCTTCGACGGGAACACTGAAGCTTTCTTT.

This rearrangement joins TRBV7-2 to TRBJ2-1; D not certain. The V end lost 6 bases, the J end lost 6 bases, and 15 bases lay between the germline ends. The CDR3 is made up of 14 amino acids. Per germline, CDR1 SGHTA and CDR2 FQGNSA. The CDR3 DNA follows: TGTGCCAGCAGTATCCTCAGGTCGGCCAATGAGCAGTTCTTC. Protein product: CASSILRSANEQFF.

V gene TRBV4-1 combines with J gene TRBJ2-3; no definite D call. This CDR3 region has 13 residues. Germline V gives CDR1 MGHRA, CDR2 YSYEKL. Trimming removed 4 bases at V and 0 bases at J, with 5 bases between. Here the CDR3 reads CASSRPSTDTQYF. The DNA for the CDR3 is TGCGCCAGCAGCCGGCCTAGCACAGATACGCAGTATTTT.

The rearrangement links TRBV5-4 to TRBJ2-5; D not certain. Germline CDR1 and CDR2: SGHNT and YYREEE (reference sequence). V lost 1 base, J lost 0 bases, and 1 base lay in between. The CDR3 contains 12 residues. CDR3 region: CASSLYQETQYF. CDR3 DNA: TGTGCCAGCAGCTTGTACCAAGAGACCCAGTACTTC.

The chain links TRBV29-1 to TRBJ1-1, with D tentatively TRBD1 (6 bases). Germline V gene sequence: CDR1 SQVTM, CDR2 ANQGSEA. V was clipped by 3 bases and J by 10 bases, with 9 bases between them. The CDR3 spans 10 residues. CDR3 residues: CSVDEQGAFF. The CDR3 DNA is TGCAGCGTTGATGAACAGGGAGCTTTCTTT.

This clone turned up a few times. The chain combines TRBV2 with TRBJ2-6, with D hard to call. CDR3 size: 18 residues. Germline V CDR1 and CDR2: SNHLY, FYNNEI. Between the trimmed V and J ends, which lost 0 bases and 0 bases, there was a span of 12 bases. This CDR3 is CASSEAWETSSGANVLTF. CDR3 DNA: TGTGCCAGCAGTGAAGCTTGGGAAACAAGCTCTGGGGCCAACGTCCTGACTTTC.

The CDR3 DNA reads as TGCGCCAGCAGCCAAGATGCCAGGGGGACCTACGAGCAGTACTTC. It specifies CASSQDARGTYEQYF. J is TRBJ2-7 and V is TRBV4-3; 7 nucleotides agree with TRBD1. Germline-derived CDR1 and CDR2 are LGHNA and YSLEER. The V and J ends lost 0 bases and 2 bases, in that order; junction bases with no gene match: 4. This CDR3 spans 15 amino acids.

In its sample, this clone was seen a few times. The V gene is TRBV18, the J gene TRBJ1-3; D gene uncertain. The germline V gene encodes CDR1 KGHSH and CDR2 LQKENI. Deletions cut 1 base from V and 0 bases from J, with 4 bases between. This CDR3 is 14 amino acids long. CDR3 amino acids: CASSPQSSGNTIYF. The CDR3 DNA reads TGTGCCAGCTCACCACAGAGCTCTGGAAACACCATATATTTT. The whole variable domain, remainder taken from reference TRBV18 and TRBJ1-3, is NAGVMQNPRHLVRRRGQEARLRCSPMKGHSHVYWYRQLPEEGLKFMVYLQKENIIDESGMPKERFSAEFPKEGPSILRIQQVVRGDSAAYFCASSPQSSGNTIYFGEGSWLTVV.

This clone was seen a few times. The chain links TRBV9 to TRBJ1-5; D is undetermined. Germline lookup yields CDR1 SGDLS and CDR2 YYNGEE. This CDR3 contains 13 residues. The V end was cut by 1 base, the J end by 4 bases, with 6 bases between. CDR3 nucleotide sequence: TGTGCCAGCAGCGTACACGGGAATCAGCCCCAGCATTTT. Translating gives CASSVHGNQPQHF.

The chain has TRBV15 and TRBJ1-1; tentatively, D is TRBD1 (5 bases). The CDR3 sequence is 12 residues long. CDR1 LNHNV and CDR2 YYDKDF come from the germline V gene (reference sequence). V shed 0 bases and J shed 10 bases, with 9 bases lying between them. The CDR3 coding sequence is TGTGCCACCAGCAGAGATGCGGGGACAGCTTTCTTT. Translation gives CATSRDAGTAFF.

The rearrangement uses TRBV14 and TRBJ2-5; D gene unclear. This CDR3 has 14 residues. V was shortened by 0 bases and J by 5 bases, with 10 bases between the two germline ends. CDR1 SGHDN and CDR2 FVKESK come from the germline V gene. The CDR3 DNA reads as TGTGCCAGCAGCCAAGATGCTTTATGGGAGACCCAGTACTTC. Its protein is CASSQDALWETQYF.

V and J are TRBV30 and TRBJ2-1, with 11 bases lining up with TRBD2. CDR3 length: 15 residues. After removal of 2 bases from V and 10 bases from J, the junction contained 10 bases not matched to a gene. The germline CDR1 and CDR2 sequences are GTSNPN and SVGIG (reference sequence). CDR3 in DNA: TGTGCCTGGAGTAGGGGACTAGCGGTCCGAGGGGAGCAGTTCTTC. Translation gives CAWSRGLAVRGEQFF.

In regard to this clone: The sample carries other DNA sequences with the same CDR3. The genes are TRBV7-9 and TRBJ2-1; 7 bases map to TRBD2. The germline CDR1 and CDR2 sequences are SEHNR and FQNEAQ (reference sequence). J lost 2 bases, V lost 0 bases, and 1 base had no gene match. The length of the CDR3 is 15 residues. CDR3 nucleotide sequence: TGTGCCAGCAGCTTAGCGGGAGGGCCCTACAATGAGCAGTTCTTC. Residues: CASSLAGGPYNEQFF.

A note on this clone: The sample has other DNA sequences that encode this CDR3 too. The J gene is TRBJ2-7, the V gene TRBV7-9, with unresolved D. Deletions cut 0 bases from V and 6 bases from J, with 3 bases between. CDR1 and CDR2 (germline): SEHNR, FQNEAQ (reference sequence). The length of the CDR3 is 11 residues. CDR3 region: CASSLAGEQYF. CDR3 DNA: TGTGCCAGCAGCTTAGCGGGCGAGCAGTACTTC.

The CDR3 protein is CASSGTVVDIQYF. The CDR3 DNA reads as TGTGCCAGCAGCGGGACCGTTGTTGACATTCAGTACTTC. The V call is TRBV11-2, the J call TRBJ2-4; either TRBD1 or TRBD2 may fit D (5 bases each). This CDR3 is built from 13 residues. V lost 5 bases, J lost 8 bases, and 13 bases lay in between. CDR1 SGHAT and CDR2 FQNNGV come from the germline V gene.

The count of this clone is one. The genes are TRBV6-5 and TRBJ1-2, with TRBD1 as a possible D gene (6 bases). Germline V CDR1 and CDR2: MNHEY, SVGAGI. The CDR3 has 14 amino acids. V was trimmed by 5 bases and J by 2 bases, leaving 12 bases between them. The CDR3 nucleotides read TGTGCCAGCAGTGTACAGGGACGGAACTATGGCTACACCTTC. Protein product: CASSVQGRNYGYTF.

The J gene is TRBJ2-1, the V gene TRBV15, with a tentative D call TRBD2 (7 bases). The CDR3 sequence is 16 residues long. Trimming pared 2 bases from V and 4 bases from J, leaving 15 bases between. The germline CDR1 and CDR2 sequences are LNHNV and YYDKDF (reference sequence). Here the CDR3 reads CATSRSWGGEYNEQFF. The CDR3 bases are TGTGCCACCAGCAGATCCTGGGGGGGCGAGTACAATGAGCAGTTCTTC.

CDR3 sequence (DNA): TGTGCCTGGAGTAGTAGTCCCTTATACAATGAGCAGTTCTTC. It translates to CAWSSSPLYNEQFF. The chain couples TRBV30 to TRBJ2-1; unclear D gene. Germline-derived CDR1 and CDR2 are GTSNPN and SVGIG (reference sequence). V was pared by 2 bases and J by 4 bases, with 12 bases between. The CDR3 sequence is 14 residues long.